One sample yielded the 9 T cell receptor beta chains listed below, sequenced in a study of cytomegalovirus exposure and HLA in healthy donors. With 60 Vbeta and 13 Jbeta primers, the PCR was carried out. Using immunoSEQ multiplex PCR, the repertoire was profiled, and TCRdb retains in-frame clones only, with some absent. Listed are around 210,000 clones; roughly 0.98% falls within the top ten. Specimen: PBMCs. The receptors were gathered from a woman in her twenties or thirties in good health and CMV-seropositive.

V usage is TRBV19 and J usage is TRBJ1-2; 8 positions match TRBD1. The CDR3 sequence is 15 residues long. The V gene's germline CDR1 is LNHDA and CDR2 SQIVND (reference sequence). J lost 4 bases, V lost 1 base, and 5 bases had no gene match. The CDR3: CASSIALGQAYGYTF. The CDR3 DNA follows: TGTGCCAGTAGTATAGCGCTGGGACAGGCCTATGGCTACACCTTC.

The V call is TRBV19, the J call TRBJ2-1; 13 bases align to TRBD2. V lost 4 bases, J lost 7 bases, and 7 bases stayed unmatched. The V gene's germline CDR1 is LNHDA and CDR2 SQIVND (reference sequence). CDR3 length: 16 residues. The CDR3 nucleotides are TGTGCCAGTAGTACCCTAAGGACTAGCGGGGGAAATGAGCAGTTCTTC. Its protein product is CASSTLRTSGGNEQFF. Filled out from reference TRBV19 and TRBJ2-1, the complete variable domain reads DGGITQSPKYLFRKEGQNVTLSCEQNLNHDAMYWYRQDPGQGLRLIYYSQIVNDFQKGDIAEGYSVSREKKESFPLTVTSAQKNPTAFYLCASSTLRTSGGNEQFFGPGTRLTVL.

The chain carries TRBV19 and TRBJ1-1, with no clear D. V was pared by 1 base and J by 5 bases, with 8 bases between. The CDR3 has 13 residues. The V gene's germline CDR1 is LNHDA and CDR2 SQIVND (reference sequence). The CDR3 reads CASSIVRETEAFF. The CDR3 bases are TGTGCCAGTAGTATAGTGAGGGAGACTGAAGCTTTCTTT. Full variable domain (remainder filled in from reference TRBV19 and TRBJ1-1): DGGITQSPKYLFRKEGQNVTLSCEQNLNHDAMYWYRQDPGQGLRLIYYSQIVNDFQKGDIAEGYSVSREKKESFPLTVTSAQKNPTAFYLCASSIVRETEAFFGQGTRLTVV.

The chain employs TRBV7-2 and TRBJ1-2; D perhaps matches TRBD1 (6 bases). The CDR3 totals 14 residues. V was clipped by 1 base and J by 6 bases, with 12 bases between them. Germline V gene sequence: CDR1 SGHTA, CDR2 FQGNSA. The CDR3 is CASSLVRGRDGYTF. CDR3 bases: TGTGCCAGCAGCTTAGTCAGGGGAAGGGATGGCTACACCTTC.

The chain has TRBV5-1 and TRBJ1-2; tentative D call: TRBD1 (6 bases). There are 15 residues in the CDR3. Germline assignment: CDR1 SGHRS and CDR2 YFSETQ. Trimming left V 3 bases short and J 5 bases short, with 17 bases between. The DNA for the CDR3 is TGCGCCAGCAGCTCACAGGACAGCAAAGGATATGGCTACACCTTC. It codes for CASSSQDSKGYGYTF. The full variable domain, completed using reference TRBV5-1 and TRBJ1-2, is KAGVTQTPRYLIKTRGQQVTLSCSPISGHRSVSWYQQTPGQGLQFLFEYFSETQRNKGNFPGRFSGRQFSNSRSEMNVSTLELGDSALYLCASSSQDSKGYGYTFGSGTRLTVV.

The V and J genes are TRBV27 and TRBJ2-2; 9 bases match TRBD2. V was pared by 5 bases and J by 1 base, with 5 bases of the junction left unmatched. CDR3 length: 16 amino acids. Germline-derived CDR1 and CDR2 are MNHEY and SMNVEV (reference sequence). The CDR3 region is CASSPSLAGNTGELFF. As DNA, the CDR3 is TGTGCCAGCAGTCCATCACTAGCGGGGAACACCGGGGAGCTGTTTTTT.

The chain couples TRBV9 to TRBJ2-3, with D possibly TRBD2 on 5 matching bases. The CDR3 runs 15 residues. V was shortened by 2 bases and J by 2 bases, with 12 bases between the two germline ends. Germline values: CDR1 SGDLS, CDR2 YYNGEE. This CDR3 is CASSVARDHTDTQYF. CDR3 nucleotide sequence: TGTGCCAGCAGCGTGGCCCGGGATCACACAGATACGCAGTATTTT.

The rearrangement joins TRBV15 to TRBJ2-5, with TRBD1 matching 8 bases. The J call is in doubt because the DNA end fits TRBJ2-7 better. The CDR3 is 13 residues long. Germline V gene sequence: CDR1 LNHNV, CDR2 YYDKDF (reference sequence). The CDR3 reads CATSTDREYEQYF. The CDR3 DNA reads as TGTGCCACCAGCACGGACAGGGAGTACGAGCAGTACTTC.

The J gene is TRBJ1-3, the V gene TRBV5-5; no clear D. The V end was cut by 2 bases, the J end by 0 bases, with 12 bases between. Germline CDR1 and CDR2: SGHKS and YYEKEE (reference sequence). The CDR3 contains 16 residues. CDR3 DNA: TGTGCCAGCAGCTTACGAGACACCCTCTCTGGAAACACCATATATTTT. This sequence encodes CASSLRDTLSGNTIYF.